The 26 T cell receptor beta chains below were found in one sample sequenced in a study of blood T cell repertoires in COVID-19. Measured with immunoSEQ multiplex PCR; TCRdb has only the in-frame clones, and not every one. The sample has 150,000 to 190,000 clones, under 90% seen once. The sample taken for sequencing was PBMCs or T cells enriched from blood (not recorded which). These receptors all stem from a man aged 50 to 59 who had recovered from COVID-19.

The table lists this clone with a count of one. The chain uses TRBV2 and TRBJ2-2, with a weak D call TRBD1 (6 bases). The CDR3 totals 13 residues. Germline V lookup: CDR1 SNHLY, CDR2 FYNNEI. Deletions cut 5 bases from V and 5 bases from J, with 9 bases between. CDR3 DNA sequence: TGTGCCAGCAGTAAACAGGGTACCGGGGAGCTGTTTTTT. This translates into CASSKQGTGELFF.

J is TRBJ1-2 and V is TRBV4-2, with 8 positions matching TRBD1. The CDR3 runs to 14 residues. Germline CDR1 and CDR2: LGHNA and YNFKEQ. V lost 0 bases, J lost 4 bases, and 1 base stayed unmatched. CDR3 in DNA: TGTGCCAGCAGCCAAGATGGACAGGGCTATGGCTACACCTTC. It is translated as CASSQDGQGYGYTF.

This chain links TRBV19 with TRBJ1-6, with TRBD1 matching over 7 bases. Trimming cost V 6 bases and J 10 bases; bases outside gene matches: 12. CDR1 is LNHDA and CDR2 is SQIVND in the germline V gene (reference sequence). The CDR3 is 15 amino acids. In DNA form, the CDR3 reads TGTGCCAGTAGGACATACGAAGGGGGCCCGTCACCCCTCCACTTT. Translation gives CASRTYEGGPSPLHF. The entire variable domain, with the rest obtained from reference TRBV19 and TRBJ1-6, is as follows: DGGITQSPKYLFRKEGQNVTLSCEQNLNHDAMYWYRQDPGQGLRLIYYSQIVNDFQKGDIAEGYSVSREKKESFPLTVTSAQKNPTAFYLCASRTYEGGPSPLHFGNGTRLTVT.

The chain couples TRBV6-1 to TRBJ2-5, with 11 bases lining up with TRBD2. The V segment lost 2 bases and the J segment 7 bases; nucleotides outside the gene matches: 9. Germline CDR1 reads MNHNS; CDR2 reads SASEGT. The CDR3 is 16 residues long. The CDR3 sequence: CASSEYSGGALVTQYF. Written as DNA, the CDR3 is TGTGCCAGCAGTGAATATAGCGGGGGGGCCCTGGTGACCCAGTACTTC.

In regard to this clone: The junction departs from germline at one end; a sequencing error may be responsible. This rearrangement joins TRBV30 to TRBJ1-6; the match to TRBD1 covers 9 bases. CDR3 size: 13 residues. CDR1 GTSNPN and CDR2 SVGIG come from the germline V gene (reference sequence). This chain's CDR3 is CAWSVSDRGNRFF. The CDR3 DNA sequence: TGTGCCTGGAGTGTATCCGACAGGGGGAATCGTTTTTTT.

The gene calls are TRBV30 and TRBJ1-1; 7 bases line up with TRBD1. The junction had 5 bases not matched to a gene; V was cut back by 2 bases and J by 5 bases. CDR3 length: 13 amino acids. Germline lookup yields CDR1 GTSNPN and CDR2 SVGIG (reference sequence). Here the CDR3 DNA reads TGTGCCTGGAGTCGGGAGGGGGCGACTGAAGCTTTCTTT. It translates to CAWSREGATEAFF. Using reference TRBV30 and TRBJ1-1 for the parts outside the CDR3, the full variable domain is SQTIHQWPATLVQPVGSPLSLECTVEGTSNPNLYWYRQAAGRGLQLLFYSVGIGQISSEVPQNLSASRPQDRQFILSSKKLLLSDSGFYLCAWSREGATEAFFGQGTRLTVV.

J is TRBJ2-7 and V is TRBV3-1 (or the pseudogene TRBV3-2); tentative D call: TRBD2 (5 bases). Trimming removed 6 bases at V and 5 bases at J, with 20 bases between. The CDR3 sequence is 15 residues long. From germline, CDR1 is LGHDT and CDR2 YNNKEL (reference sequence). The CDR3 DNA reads TGTGCCAGCAGGGAGGAACGAAGCGGAAGAAACGAGCAGTACTTC. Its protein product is CASREERSGRNEQYF.

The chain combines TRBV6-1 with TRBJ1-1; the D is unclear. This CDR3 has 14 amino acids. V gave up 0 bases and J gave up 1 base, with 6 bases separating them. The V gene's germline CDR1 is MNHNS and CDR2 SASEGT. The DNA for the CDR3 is TGTGCCAGCAGTGAAGCCGTTCCGAACACTGAAGCTTTCTTT. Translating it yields CASSEAVPNTEAFF.

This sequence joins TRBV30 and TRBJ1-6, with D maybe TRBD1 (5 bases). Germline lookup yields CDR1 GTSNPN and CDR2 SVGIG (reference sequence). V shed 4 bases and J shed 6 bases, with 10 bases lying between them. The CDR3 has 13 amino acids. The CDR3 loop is CAWKGASNSPLHF. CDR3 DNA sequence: TGTGCCTGGAAAGGGGCGAGTAATTCACCCCTCCACTTT. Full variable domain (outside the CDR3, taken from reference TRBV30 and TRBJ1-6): SQTIHQWPATLVQPVGSPLSLECTVEGTSNPNLYWYRQAAGRGLQLLFYSVGIGQISSEVPQNLSASRPQDRQFILSSKKLLLSDSGFYLCAWKGASNSPLHFGNGTRLTVT.

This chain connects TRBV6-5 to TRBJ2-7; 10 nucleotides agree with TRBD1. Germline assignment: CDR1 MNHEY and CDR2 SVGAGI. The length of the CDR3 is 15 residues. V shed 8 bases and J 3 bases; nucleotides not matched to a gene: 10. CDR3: CASSKAGQGLYEQYF. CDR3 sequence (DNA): TGTGCCAGCTCAAAAGCGGGACAGGGGCTCTACGAGCAGTACTTC.

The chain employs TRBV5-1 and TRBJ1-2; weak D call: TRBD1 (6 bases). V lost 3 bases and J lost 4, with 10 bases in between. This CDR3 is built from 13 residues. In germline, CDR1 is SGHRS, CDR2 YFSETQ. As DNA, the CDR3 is TGCGCCAGCAGCTCCGGGACAACCTATGGCTACACCTTC. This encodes CASSSGTTYGYTF.

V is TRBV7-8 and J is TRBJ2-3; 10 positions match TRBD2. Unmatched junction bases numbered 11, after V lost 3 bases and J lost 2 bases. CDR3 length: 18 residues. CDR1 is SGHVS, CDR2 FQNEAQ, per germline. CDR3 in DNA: TGTGCCAGCAGCTTGGGGCCCATAGCGGGGGGCCTCACAGATACGCAGTATTTT. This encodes CASSLGPIAGGLTDTQYF.

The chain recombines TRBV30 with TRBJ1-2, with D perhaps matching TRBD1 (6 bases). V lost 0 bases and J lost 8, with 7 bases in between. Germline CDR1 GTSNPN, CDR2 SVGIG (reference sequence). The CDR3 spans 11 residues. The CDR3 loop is CAWSVRGGYTF. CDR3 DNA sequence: TGTGCCTGGAGTGTAAGGGGGGGCTACACCTTC.

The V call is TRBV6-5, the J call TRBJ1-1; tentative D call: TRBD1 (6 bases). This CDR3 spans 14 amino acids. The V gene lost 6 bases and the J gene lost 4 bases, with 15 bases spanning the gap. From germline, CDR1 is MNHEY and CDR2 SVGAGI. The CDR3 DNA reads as TGTGCCAGCAGGCTGGACAGTGCCACCACTGAAGCTTTCTTT. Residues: CASRLDSATTEAFF.

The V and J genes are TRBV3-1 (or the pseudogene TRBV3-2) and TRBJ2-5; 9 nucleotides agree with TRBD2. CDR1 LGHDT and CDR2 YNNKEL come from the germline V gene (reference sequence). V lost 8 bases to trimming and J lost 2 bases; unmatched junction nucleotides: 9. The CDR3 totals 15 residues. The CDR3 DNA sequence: TGTGCCAGCGGACTGGCGGGGGGGCCTCAAGAGACCCAGTACTTC. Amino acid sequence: CASGLAGGPQETQYF.

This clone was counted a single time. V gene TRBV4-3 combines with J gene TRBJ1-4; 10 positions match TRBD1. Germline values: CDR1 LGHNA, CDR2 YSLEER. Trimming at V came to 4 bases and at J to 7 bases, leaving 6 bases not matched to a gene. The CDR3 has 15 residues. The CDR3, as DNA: TGCGCCAGCAGCCGCGGGACAGGGGTGAGTGAAAAACTGTTTTTT. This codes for CASSRGTGVSEKLFF.

The CDR3 protein is CATSRDEGSYNEQFF. In DNA, the CDR3 is TGTGCCACCAGCAGAGATGAGGGATCCTACAATGAGCAGTTCTTC. The genes are TRBV15 and TRBJ2-1; the D gene is possibly TRBD2 (5 bases). The CDR3 is made up of 15 amino acids. Germline V gene lookup returns CDR1 LNHNV and CDR2 YYDKDF (reference sequence). V lost 0 bases and J lost 1, with 7 bases in between.

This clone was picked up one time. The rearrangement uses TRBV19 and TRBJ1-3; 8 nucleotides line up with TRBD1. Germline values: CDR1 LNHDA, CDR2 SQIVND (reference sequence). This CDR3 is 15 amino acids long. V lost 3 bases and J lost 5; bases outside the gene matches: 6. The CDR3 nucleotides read TGTGCCAGTAGTATGACACGGACAGGGAGAAACACCATATATTTT. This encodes CASSMTRTGRNTIYF.

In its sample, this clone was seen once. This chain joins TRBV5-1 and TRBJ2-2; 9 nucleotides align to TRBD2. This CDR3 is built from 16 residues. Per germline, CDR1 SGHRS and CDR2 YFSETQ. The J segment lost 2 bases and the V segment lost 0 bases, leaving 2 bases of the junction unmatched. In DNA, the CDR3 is TGCGCCAGCAGCTTGGGAGCGGGGGGCAACACCGGGGAGCTGTTTTTT. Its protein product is CASSLGAGGNTGELFF.

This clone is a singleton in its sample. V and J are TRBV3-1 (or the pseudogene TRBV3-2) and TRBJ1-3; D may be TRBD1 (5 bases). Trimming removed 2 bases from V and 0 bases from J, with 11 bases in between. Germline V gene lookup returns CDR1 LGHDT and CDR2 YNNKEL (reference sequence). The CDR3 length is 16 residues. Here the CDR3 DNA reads TGTGCCAGCAGCCAAAATACAGGCCTCTCTGGAAACACCATATATTTT. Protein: CASSQNTGLSGNTIYF.

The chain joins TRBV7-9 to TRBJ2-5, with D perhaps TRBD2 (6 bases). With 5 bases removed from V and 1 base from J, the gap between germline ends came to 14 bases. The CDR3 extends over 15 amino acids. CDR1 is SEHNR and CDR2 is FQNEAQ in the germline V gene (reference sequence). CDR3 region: CASSRSGLAQETQYF. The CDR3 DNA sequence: TGTGCCAGCAGCCGATCGGGACTCGCCCAAGAGACCCAGTACTTC.

The CDR3 region is CSVSRSTEAFF. In nucleotides, the CDR3 is TGCAGCGTCTCTCGGAGCACTGAAGCTTTCTTT. The chain recombines TRBV29-1 with TRBJ1-1, with no clear D. CDR1 and CDR2 (germline): SQVTM, ANQGSEA. Trimming removed 6 bases at V and 4 bases at J, with 9 bases between. There are 11 residues in the CDR3.

The CDR3 sequence: CASSFRLAGANTGELFF. The CDR3 DNA is TGTGCCAGCAGCTTTCGACTAGCGGGCGCGAACACCGGGGAGCTGTTTTTT. The V gene is TRBV7-9, the J gene TRBJ2-2; 10 nucleotides align to TRBD2. Germline lookup yields CDR1 SEHNR and CDR2 FQNEAQ (reference sequence). Losses at the gene ends were 3 bases for V and 0 bases for J; bases not matched to a gene: 4. There are 17 residues in the CDR3.

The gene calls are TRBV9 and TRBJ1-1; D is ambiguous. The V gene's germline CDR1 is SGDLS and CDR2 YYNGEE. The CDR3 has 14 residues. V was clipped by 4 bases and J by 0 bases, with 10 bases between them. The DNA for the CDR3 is TGTGCCAGCAGCTCTGACTGGATGAACACTGAAGCTTTCTTT. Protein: CASSSDWMNTEAFF.

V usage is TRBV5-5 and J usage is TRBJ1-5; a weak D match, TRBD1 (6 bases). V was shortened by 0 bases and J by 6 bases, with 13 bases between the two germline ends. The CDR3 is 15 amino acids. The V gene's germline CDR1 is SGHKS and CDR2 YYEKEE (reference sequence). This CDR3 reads CASSLDGGLGQPQHF. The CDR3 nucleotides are TGTGCCAGCAGCTTGGATGGGGGCCTAGGTCAGCCCCAGCATTTT.

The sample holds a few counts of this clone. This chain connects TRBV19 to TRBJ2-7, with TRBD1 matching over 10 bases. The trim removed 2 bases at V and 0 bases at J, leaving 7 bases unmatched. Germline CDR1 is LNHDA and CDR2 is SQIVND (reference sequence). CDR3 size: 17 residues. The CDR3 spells CASSITGQGPSSYEQYF. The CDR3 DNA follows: TGTGCCAGTAGTATAACGGGACAGGGGCCCAGCTCCTACGAGCAGTACTTC.